This T cell receptor beta chain was profiled in a study of T cell responses to AZD1222 COVID-19 vaccine. Produced via immunoSEQ multiplex PCR; TCRdb's table is partial and in-frame only. The sample records approximately 110,000 clones, 85% to 90% being singletons. Germline V lookup: CDR1 LNHNV, CDR2 YYDKDF (reference sequence). There are 16 residues in the CDR3. V gave up 7 bases and J gave up 0 bases, with 16 bases separating them. Sequences were derived from peripheral blood, sampled on day 0 of AZD1222 vaccination. The TCR was taken from an adult in good health. The chain combines TRBV15 with TRBJ1-3; possible D gene TRBD1, 5 bases. The CDR3, as DNA: TGTGCCACCACCCCGGGGGGGACGATCTCTGGAAACACCATATATTTT. This encodes CATTPGGTISGNTIYF. Looking up the rest from reference TRBV15 and TRBJ1-3 gives the full variable domain: DAMVIQNPRYQVTQFGKPVTLSCSQTLNHNVMYWYQQKSSQAPKLLFHYYDKDFNNEADTPDNFQSRRPNTSFCFLDIRSPGLGDTAMYLCATTPGGTISGNTIYFGEGSWLTVV.